A selection of T cell receptor beta chains follows, all from one sample in a study of blood T cell repertoires in COVID-19. TCRdb keeps only in-frame clones here, not all; method: immunoSEQ multiplex PCR. Among fewer than 8,000 clones listed, around 89% were seen once. Material for sequencing was peripheral blood. The source is a man between 70 and 80 years old with active COVID-19. The CDR3 runs from the conserved cysteine through the conserved F or W. The order of the fields is D gene, V gene, J gene, clone size, CDR3 DNA, CDR3 protein. D genes are given only for firm matches. Size is omitted from some rows. Given values are once, few, many or a class for expanded clones.

TRBD1	TRBV25-1	TRBJ1-5	NA	TGTGCCAGCAGTCAAACAGGGGTTAGCAATCAGCCCCAGCATTTT	CASSQTGVSNQPQHF
NA	TRBV6-2/TRBV6-3	TRBJ1-5	NA	TGTGCCAGCAGCCCAGGGACATATAGCAATCAGCCCCAGCATTTT	CASSPGTYSNQPQHF
TRBD1	TRBV5-5	TRBJ2-1	NA	TGTGCCAGCAGCTTGGAGGGACAGGGCTACAATGAGCAGTTCTTC	CASSLEGQGYNEQFF
TRBD1	TRBV9	TRBJ2-2	NA	TGTGCCTATGTCGGGACAGGGTTCACCGGGGAGCTGTTTTTT	CAYVGTGFTGELFF
NA	TRBV7-8	TRBJ2-1	NA	TGTGCCAGCAGCTTACGCCGGGGGAATGAGCAGTTCTTC	CASSLRRGNEQFF
TRBD1	TRBV7-9	TRBJ2-3	NA	TGTGCCAGCAGCTTCGACGGTGTTGGGACAGGGGACCTCACGGATACGCAGTATTTT	CASSFDGVGTGDLTDTQYF
TRBD2	TRBV18	TRBJ2-7	NA	TGTGCCAGCTCACCAAGGAACGGGACTAGCGGGGGGACCTCCGCCCTCTACGAGCAGTACTTC	CASSPRNGTSGGTSALYEQYF
NA	TRBV5-6	TRBJ2-7	NA	TGTGCCAGCAGGGCTCCGGGGGGCGTCGCCGAGCAGTACTTC	CASRAPGGVAEQYF
TRBD1	TRBV11-1	TRBJ2-1	NA	TGTGCCAGCAGCTTAGTTCCGGACAGGGTCAATGAGCAGTTCTTC	CASSLVPDRVNEQFF
NA	TRBV7-3	TRBJ2-5	NA	TGTGCCAGCAGCTTATTGCCCGCCGGGGGCCAAGAGACCCAGTACTTC	CASSLLPAGGQETQYF
TRBD1	TRBV6-1	TRBJ1-5	once	TGTGCCAGCAGTGAAACCAGGGGGCAAGGCAATCAGCCCCAGCATTTT	CASSETRGQGNQPQHF
TRBD1	TRBV9	TRBJ1-5	NA	TGTGCCAGCAGCGTAGCAGGGGGACCCAATCAGCCCCAGCATTTT	CASSVAGGPNQPQHF
TRBD2	TRBV5-1	TRBJ2-5	NA	TGCGCCAGCAGCTTGGTGGCTAGCGGAAGTCGGGAGACCCAGTACTTC	CASSLVASGSRETQYF
TRBD1	TRBV10-2	TRBJ2-3	NA	TGCGCCAGCACCCGACAGGGTGATACGCAGTATTTT	CASTRQGDTQYF
TRBD2	TRBV9	TRBJ2-5	NA	TGTGCCAGCAGCGTAGTTAGCGGGGGCCGAGGGGAGGAGACCCAGTACTTC	CASSVVSGGRGEETQYF
TRBD1	TRBV13	TRBJ2-2	few	TGTGCCAGCAGCTCATGGGACAGGGGATCCACCGGGGAGCTGTTTTTT	CASSSWDRGSTGELFF
TRBD1	TRBV29-1	TRBJ2-1	NA	TGCAGCGTTGAGAGGGGGGCGACAGGGGGCATGTTCTTC	CSVERGATGGMFF
TRBD2	TRBV10-1	TRBJ2-1	few	TGCGCCAGCAGTGGTGGTAGCGGGGGTGGTGAGCAGTTCTTC	CASSGGSGGGEQFF
NA	TRBV27	TRBJ1-2	NA	TGTGCCAGCAGTTTGACAGGTGGAAGTTATGGCTACACCTTC	CASSLTGGSYGYTF
TRBD1	TRBV10-2	TRBJ2-2	NA	TGCGCCAGCAGTGGGAGGACAGGGGTTATAGGGACCGGGGAGCTGTTTTTT	CASSGRTGVIGTGELFF